This TCR beta chain was retrieved from a study of T cells in Graves' hyperthyroidism and ophthalmopathy. Study-level findings and limits: Within blood appeared most thyroid clonotypes that had expanded above 0.001. The model foresaw ophthalmopathy a median 6.5 months prior to onset.

TCR beta CDR3 region amplification was performed from RNA transcripts. Carried out on the TCR CDR3, a first-round RT-PCR used the HTBI primer set. TCRdb ran MiXCR on the multiplex PCR reads and lists one entry per CDR3 protein. The sample records about 180,000 distinct CDR3 sequences, 15% to 20% being singletons. V was pared by 5 bases and J by 1 base, with 11 bases between. The CDR3 has 15 residues. Per the germline V gene, CDR1 is SGHAT and CDR2 is FQNNGV. For this clonotype: The antigen is undetermined.

This receptor was identified in a woman aged 45-60 years with Graves' hyperthyroidism. Material for sequencing was blood. The chain employs TRBV11-2 and TRBJ2-2, with D possibly TRBD2 on 5 matching bases. CDR3 DNA: TGTGCCAGCAGCCCGGGGTCCTTGAACACCGGGGAGCTGTTTTTT. Protein: CASSPGSLNTGELFF.